This T cell receptor (beta chain) originates from a study of shared clonotypes between healthy human individuals. This CDR3 is built from 14 residues. V was shortened by 5 bases and J by 7 bases, with 15 bases between the two germline ends. Germline CDR1 SGHTA, CDR2 FQGNSA. In the sorted-subset replicate PCRs, 200 ng DNA, 25,000 to 30,000 T cell genomes, was used. TCRdb's table, derived via immunoSEQ multiplex PCR, lists solely in-frame clones and lacks some. The table has around 2,000,000 clones, around 95% seen once. The receptor's source is a man between 18 and 35 years old in good health. The V call is TRBV7-2, the J call TRBJ2-1; D tentatively reads TRBD1 or TRBD2 (7 bases each). The sequenced material came from naive CD4+ T cells sorted from blood. The subset: CD45RA+ positively selected. The CDR3 DNA follows: TGTGCCAGCAGCCCCCAGGGGGGGCAGAATGAGCAGTTCTTC. It specifies CASSPQGGQNEQFF.